This entry lists 17 T cell receptor beta chains sequenced from one sample in a study of human T cells and chemical hapten exposure. From the 5' RACE reads, TCRdb called clonotypes with MiXCR, one entry per CDR3 protein. The top ten clones hold 1.3% to 1.5% of a sample with about 140,000 distinct CDR3 sequences, roughly 4% of them seen once. Extraction of total RNA was performed on unfractionated whole blood. Source of these receptors: a female donor in good health.

The DNA for the CDR3 is TGTGCCAGCACCCAAACAGGGCGCGGACACCGCTCCTATAATTCACCCCTCCACTTT. This codes for CASTQTGRGHRSYNSPLHF. The gene calls are TRBV12-3 or TRBV12-4 and TRBJ1-6, with D maybe TRBD1 (6 bases). The ends were cut back, 7 bases at V and 0 bases at J, with 22 bases in the middle. The CDR3 spans 19 residues.

This clonotype was seen many times. CDR3 coding DNA: TGCGCCAGCAGCTTGCTGGACAGGGGAACCTATGGCTACACCTTC. It is translated as CASSLLDRGTYGYTF. V is TRBV5-1 and J is TRBJ1-2; 9 bases line up with TRBD1. With 1 base clipped from V and 4 bases from J, the junction kept 5 bases outside the gene matches. This CDR3 is built from 15 residues. CDR1 and CDR2 from the germline V gene are SGHRS and YFSETQ.

This clonotype was recorded many times. The gene calls are TRBV5-1 and TRBJ1-6, with D tentatively TRBD1 (5 bases). Looked up from germline, CDR1 is SGHRS and CDR2 is YFSETQ. The CDR3 has 16 residues. With 2 bases removed from V and 8 bases from J, the gap between germline ends came to 17 bases. CDR3 loop: CASSFTNSAGDSPLHF. The CDR3 DNA sequence: TGCGCCAGCAGCTTCACGAATTCGGCGGGGGATTCACCCCTCCACTTT.

This clonotype was observed many times. The chain carries TRBV7-9 and TRBJ2-2; D unclear. The length of the CDR3 is 12 residues. Trimming left V 5 bases short and J 9 bases short, with 10 bases between. Germline loops: CDR1 SEHNR, CDR2 FQNEAQ (reference sequence). The CDR3 coding sequence is TGTGCCAGCAGCCTGGAGTTCAGGGAGCTGTTTTTT. It yields the protein CASSLEFRELFF.

There are many counts of this clonotype. The chain is built from TRBV12-3 or TRBV12-4 and TRBJ1-6; no clear D gene. CDR3 length: 14 amino acids. The germline V and J ends were trimmed by 3 bases and 10 bases, with 13 bases remaining between them. The CDR3 region is CASSFRPAGSPLHF. The CDR3 coding sequence is TGTGCCAGCAGTTTTCGGCCGGCGGGGTCACCCCTCCACTTT.

The table lists this clonotype with many counts. V is TRBV29-1 and J is TRBJ2-3; D is ambiguous. The CDR3 spans 13 residues. CDR1 is SQVTM and CDR2 is ANQGSEA in the germline V gene. V was shortened by 6 bases and J by 2 bases, with 12 bases between the two germline ends. In DNA, the CDR3 is TGCAGCGTCCCAAATCACCCCACAGATACGCAGTATTTT. It specifies CSVPNHPTDTQYF.

Comments on this clonotype: This may be a read error, as it is one base from a much larger clone. The V call is TRBV5-5, the J call TRBJ2-3; maybe TRBD1 (6 bases). Trimming shortened V by 3 bases and J by 2 bases, and 13 bases separated the two germline ends. From germline, CDR1 is SGHKS and CDR2 YYEKEE (reference sequence). The CDR3 spans 15 residues. The CDR3 spells CASSSGDAPTDTQYF. The CDR3 nucleotides read TGTGCCAGCAGCTCAGGGGACGCTCCCACAGATACGCAGTATTTT.

This clonotype occurred many times. The V call is TRBV5-5, the J call TRBJ1-3; D ambiguous. Germline lookup yields CDR1 SGHKS and CDR2 YYEKEE (reference sequence). The CDR3 runs 15 residues. The germline V and J ends were trimmed by 3 bases and 2 bases, with 12 bases remaining between them. CDR3 in DNA: TGTGCCAGCAGCTCCGATGATTCGACTGGAAACACCATATATTTT. Translating gives CASSSDDSTGNTIYF.

This clonotype was detected ten times or more. The chain has TRBV28 and TRBJ2-7; D is unclear. This CDR3 has 12 amino acids. The germline V gene encodes CDR1 MDHEN and CDR2 SYDVKM. V was cut by 6 bases and J by 4 bases, with 10 bases left in between. CDR3 sequence reads: CASRESKYEQYF. DNA of the CDR3: TGTGCCAGCAGGGAGAGTAAGTACGAGCAGTACTTC.

In this sample, this clonotype turned up many times. This CDR3 is CSARVTSGQETQYF. CDR3 nucleotide sequence: TGCAGTGCTAGAGTGACTAGCGGGCAAGAGACCCAGTACTTC. The V gene is TRBV20-1, the J gene TRBJ2-5; TRBD2 agrees at 10 bases. Germline CDR1 reads DFQATT; CDR2 reads SNEGSKA (reference sequence). After removal of 1 base from V and 2 bases from J, the junction contained 1 base not matched to a gene. CDR3 length: 14 residues.

A few counts support this clonotype. The rearrangement joins TRBV5-1 to TRBJ1-4; unclear D gene. The germline V and J ends were trimmed by 2 bases and 3 bases, with 14 bases remaining between them. The CDR3 has 16 amino acids. Looked up from germline, CDR1 is SGHRS and CDR2 is YFSETQ. CDR3 in DNA: TGCGCCAGCAGCTTCTCAGGTTCGCGAGCTAATGAAAAACTGTTTTTT. Its translation is CASSFSGSRANEKLFF.

This clonotype was seen only a few times. The rearrangement links TRBV4-2 to TRBJ1-1; no clear D. Trimming removed 0 bases from V and 8 bases from J, with 13 bases in between. In germline, CDR1 is LGHNA, CDR2 YNFKEQ. CDR3 length: 14 residues. The DNA for the CDR3 is TGTGCCAGCAGCCAAGATATCCGGCCCAACGAAGCTTTCTTT. It specifies CASSQDIRPNEAFF.

This clonotype was observed many times. V gene TRBV5-1 combines with J gene TRBJ2-2; 13 nucleotides match TRBD2. The germline CDR1 and CDR2 sequences are SGHRS and YFSETQ. The CDR3 extends over 19 amino acids. The ends lost 0 bases at V and 3 bases at J; junction bases unmatched: 8. This CDR3 is CASSLEGTSGDLYTGELFF. CDR3 bases: TGCGCCAGCAGCTTGGAAGGGACTAGCGGGGATTTGTACACCGGGGAGCTGTTTTTT.

This clonotype was recorded at least ten times. The V call is TRBV11-2, the J call TRBJ2-2; D uncertain. The CDR3 is 11 residues long. Trimming took 3 bases from V and 8 from J, leaving 4 bases between them. Germline CDR1 is SGHAT and CDR2 is FQNNGV. In DNA form, the CDR3 reads TGTGCCAGCAGCTTGAAGGGGGAGCTGTTTTTT. Amino acids: CASSLKGELFF.

Ten or more counts support this clonotype. The J gene is TRBJ2-3, the V gene TRBV21-1; whether TRBD1, the table's D call, matches the DNA was not checked. TRBV21-1 is listed as a pseudogene. This CDR3 has 16 residues. CDR3 protein: CASSKAELGRTDTQYF. The CDR3 DNA reads TGTGCCAGCAGCAAAGCGGAGCTGGGGCGCACAGATACGCAGTATTTT.

This clonotype was counted ten times or more. J is TRBJ2-5 and V is TRBV4-3; perhaps TRBD2 as D (5 bases). CDR1 is LGHNA, CDR2 YSLEER, per germline. This CDR3 is 14 amino acids long. With 1 base removed from V and 5 bases from J, the gap between germline ends came to 11 bases. This CDR3 is CASSQVEGGETQYF. The CDR3 DNA reads TGCGCCAGCAGCCAAGTTGAGGGCGGGGAGACCCAGTACTTC.

At least ten counts were recorded for this clonotype. The chain combines TRBV19 with TRBJ1-5; D might be TRBD1 (5 bases). There are 13 residues in the CDR3. Trimming pared 6 bases from V and 4 bases from J, leaving 10 bases between. CDR1 and CDR2 from the germline V gene are LNHDA and SQIVND (reference sequence). The CDR3 region has the DNA TGTGCCAGTAGGGAGACAGAAAATCAGCCCCAGCATTTT. Translated, it gives CASRETENQPQHF.